Described below is a single T cell receptor (beta chain) sequence and its context. The CDR3 has 14 amino acids. V was pared by 3 bases and J by 0 bases, with 11 bases between. Germline CDR1 reads SQVTM; CDR2 reads ANQGSEA. This sample stems from a study of blood T cell repertoires in COVID-19. Study details: Collection of acute and convalescent COVID-19 samples took place in the United States, Italy and Spain. T cells, B-cell-depleted T cells, or PBMCs provided the cDNA or gDNA that served as material.

Original handling: From reference gene primer amplification, estimates of nucleated cell counts were derived. Libraries were prepared by immunoSEQ multiplex PCR; TCRdb keeps only in-frame clonotypes and omits some of them. V, J and clone size are taken as reported in that table, and D and trimming were inferred from the DNA itself. The table has about 75,000 clones, roughly 90% seen once. The clonotype comes from a woman aged 50 to 65 with acute or convalescent COVID-19. Sequenced input: peripheral blood. This sequence joins TRBV29-1 and TRBJ2-5; D remains ambiguous. CDR3 in DNA: TGCAGCGTTGAGTATCTTATGTACCAAGAGACCCAGTACTTC. Amino acid sequence: CSVEYLMYQETQYF.